The present entry profiles one T cell receptor (beta chain) with its context. This clone's antigen is unknown. The input lacks base qualities; no much larger clone sits a single base away. These data are taken from a study of blood T cell repertoires in COVID-19 (dated by TCRdb to about 2020). Some background on the complete study: The collaborator samples originated in the United States, Italy and Spain and spanned the acute and convalescent phases of COVID-19. Where available, HLA class I and class II types were taken from metadata supplied by the sample provider and were not determined by assay-based typing. A de-identified subject ID, COVID-19 status, age in years and sex were almost always included in the sample metadata. Samples came from the ongoing ImmuneRACE study (first 160 participants) plus 1,254 subjects from 6 global collaborators. Deeply sampled blood TCRbeta repertoires from subjects exposed to, actively infected with, or recovered from COVID-19 were included in the dataset. The repertoires were released in a freely available public database meant as a resource for research on the immune response to SARS-CoV-2. The material from the prospective study consisted of cDNA or gDNA derived from T cells, B-cell-depleted T cells, or PBMCs.

V sheds 8 bases and J sheds 6 bases, leaving 7 bases between their ends. The germline V gene (reference sequence) supplies CDR1 LNHDA and CDR2 SQIVND. Counted from cysteine to phenylalanine, this CDR3 has 11 amino acids. Just CDR3 DNA is preserved here, 33 bases in frame from base 1. The immunoSEQ Assay, a bias-controlled multiplex PCR, was used to amplify TCRbeta CDR3 regions from genomic DNA. As for how the authors treated the data: Nucleated cell counts per sample were estimated from amplification of reference gene primers within the assay. To quantify the absolute abundance of each unique TCRbeta CDR3 rearrangement, sequence reads were collapsed and filtered. For each sample, productive Simpson clonality was calculated by taking the square root of Simpson's diversity index across productive rearrangements. TCRdb's version of the immuneACCESS table is confined to in-frame rearrangements and falls short of the full clone set. An unresolved V gene accounts for under half of the shortfall where checked; the remainder is of unknown origin. The D gene and trimming were derived from the DNA, and the V and J assignments and clone size from that table. The sample data list about 260,000 clones, and about 90% of these were observed just once. The ten largest clones add up to roughly 10% of the sample.

Overall study results and their limits: Clinical and demographic metadata were provided uncurated, with the amount varying by source and participant.

At one collaborating source in Seattle, patients were enrolled during active infection and were followed longitudinally through the course of disease. Whole blood was collected in K2EDTA tubes by collaborating institutions according to the institutions' own protocols. For TCRbeta analysis, collaborators shipped samples as frozen whole blood, isolated PBMCs, or DNA extracted from either of those sample types. This receptor was obtained from a woman in her seventies with COVID-19, enrolled during active disease. Sequencing was done on a sample of peripheral blood. Rearrangement joined TRBV19 to TRBJ1-4; there is no confident call for the D gene. The CDR3 region reads CASSSYEKLFF. The DNA reads TGTGCCAGTTCCTCCTATGAAAAACTGTTTTTT.